Listed below are T cell receptor beta chains from one sample, sequenced in a study of beta chain features in type 1 diabetes. Generated by immunoSEQ multiplex PCR, the TCRdb table keeps only in-frame clones and is missing some. Of 100,000 to 150,000 clones listed, 17% are singletons. The sequenced material came from central memory CD4+ T cells from blood. These TCRs come from a young man with type 1 diabetes. Both conserved end residues are part of each CDR3. Each record gives: clone size, V gene, D gene, J gene, CDR3 protein, CDR3 DNA. D genes are given only for firm matches. For some rows the clone size is stated as once, few or many, or as a class when expanded; others skip it.

few	TRBV2	NA	TRBJ2-5	CASSRSKETQYF	TGTGCCAGCAGTCGATCTAAAGAGACCCAGTACTTC
NA	TRBV29-1	NA	TRBJ2-3	CSVEAPGGRVDTQYF	TGCAGCGTTGAGGCTCCAGGGGGGCGGGTGGATACGCAGTATTTT
NA	TRBV29-1	NA	TRBJ2-3	CSVRVDTQYF	TGCAGCGTTCGTGTGGATACGCAGTATTTT
NA	TRBV21-1	NA	TRBJ2-3	CASSSDRARDFTDTQYF	TGTGCCAGCAGTTCTGACAGGGCCCGCGACTTCACAGATACGCAGTATTTT
NA	TRBV10-3	TRBD1	TRBJ1-5	CAISSGQESNQPQHF	TGTGCCATCAGCTCGGGACAGGAAAGCAATCAGCCCCAGCATTTT
NA	TRBV6-5	TRBD2	TRBJ2-5	CASSFRLAGGETQYF	TGTGCCAGCAGTTTCCGACTAGCGGGAGGAGAGACCCAGTACTTC
NA	TRBV30	NA	TRBJ1-1	CAWSVWQVMNTEAFF	TGTGCCTGGAGTGTTTGGCAGGTCATGAACACTGAAGCTTTCTTT
NA	TRBV5-1	NA	TRBJ2-7	CASSFSQPNEQYF	TGCGCCAGCAGCTTCTCACAACCCAACGAGCAGTACTTC
few	TRBV15	NA	TRBJ2-1	CATSSPRSSLAGRNEQFF	TGTGCCACCAGCAGCCCGAGGTCCTCCCTTGCGGGAAGGAATGAGCAGTTCTTC
NA	TRBV14	NA	TRBJ2-3	CASGSLLGTDTQYF	TGTGCCAGCGGATCGCTATTGGGCACAGATACGCAGTATTTT
few	TRBV7-2	NA	TRBJ2-4	CASSVGQGKNIQYF	TGTGCCAGCAGCGTGGGGCAGGGGAAAAACATTCAGTACTTC
few	TRBV7-2	NA	TRBJ2-6	CASSSLNVLTF	TGTGCCAGCAGCTCTCTCAACGTCCTGACTTTC
few	TRBV7-9	NA	TRBJ2-7	CASSKTGSSYEQYF	TGTGCCAGCAGCAAGACAGGTAGCTCCTACGAGCAGTACTTC
NA	TRBV28	NA	TRBJ2-3	CASSSSGGPSDTQYF	TGTGCCAGCAGTTCCTCCGGGGGGCCCTCAGATACGCAGTATTTT
NA	TRBV11-2	TRBD1	TRBJ2-7	CASSLRLGQGDRGSEQYF	TGTGCCAGCAGCTTAAGACTAGGACAGGGGGACCGAGGATCCGAGCAGTACTTC
NA	TRBV15	TRBD2	TRBJ2-4	CATSRVERTSGNIQYF	TGTGCCACCAGCAGAGTTGAGAGGACTAGTGGTAACATTCAGTACTTC
few	TRBV27	TRBD1	TRBJ2-1	CASRSTGTGDHNEQFF	TGTGCCAGCAGAAGTACCGGGACAGGGGACCACAATGAGCAGTTCTTC
many	TRBV29-1	TRBD2	TRBJ2-5	CSVRGSGGETQYF	TGCAGCGTGAGAGGTAGCGGGGGAGAGACCCAGTACTTC
few	TRBV5-1	TRBD2	TRBJ2-5	CASTLSGNQETQYF	TGCGCCAGCACCCTTAGCGGGAACCAAGAGACCCAGTACTTC
NA	TRBV30	NA	TRBJ1-2	CAWFARGSVGYTF	TGTGCCTGGTTTGCTAGGGGTTCGGTAGGCTACACCTTC
few	TRBV7-2	TRBD1	TRBJ2-5	CASSLGDREQETQYF	TGTGCCAGCAGCTTAGGGGACAGGGAACAAGAGACCCAGTACTTC
few	TRBV9	NA	TRBJ1-1	CASSTHYGLMNTEAFF	TGTGCCAGCAGCACCCACTATGGGTTAATGAACACTGAAGCTTTCTTT
many	TRBV2	NA	TRBJ2-1	CASSEDNNEQFF	TGTGCCAGCAGTGAAGATAACAATGAGCAGTTCTTC